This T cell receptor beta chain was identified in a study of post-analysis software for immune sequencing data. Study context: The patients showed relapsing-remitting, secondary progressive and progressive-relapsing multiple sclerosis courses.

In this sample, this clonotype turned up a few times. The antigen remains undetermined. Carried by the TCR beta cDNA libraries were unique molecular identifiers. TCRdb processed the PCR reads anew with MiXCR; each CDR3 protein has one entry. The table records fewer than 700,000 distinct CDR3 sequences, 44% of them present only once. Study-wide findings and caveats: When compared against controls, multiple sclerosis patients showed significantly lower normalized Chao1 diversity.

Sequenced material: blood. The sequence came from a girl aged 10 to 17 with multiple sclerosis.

The CDR3 loop is CASSLGHADTQYF. CDR3 nucleotides: TGTGCCAGCAGCTTGGGTCACGCAGATACGCAGTATTTT. The chain joins TRBV7-2 to TRBJ2-3, with unresolved D. CDR3 length: 13 residues. Trimming took off 3 bases at V and 4 bases at J, with 8 bases between the two ends. CDR1 SGHTA and CDR2 FQGNSA come from the germline V gene.